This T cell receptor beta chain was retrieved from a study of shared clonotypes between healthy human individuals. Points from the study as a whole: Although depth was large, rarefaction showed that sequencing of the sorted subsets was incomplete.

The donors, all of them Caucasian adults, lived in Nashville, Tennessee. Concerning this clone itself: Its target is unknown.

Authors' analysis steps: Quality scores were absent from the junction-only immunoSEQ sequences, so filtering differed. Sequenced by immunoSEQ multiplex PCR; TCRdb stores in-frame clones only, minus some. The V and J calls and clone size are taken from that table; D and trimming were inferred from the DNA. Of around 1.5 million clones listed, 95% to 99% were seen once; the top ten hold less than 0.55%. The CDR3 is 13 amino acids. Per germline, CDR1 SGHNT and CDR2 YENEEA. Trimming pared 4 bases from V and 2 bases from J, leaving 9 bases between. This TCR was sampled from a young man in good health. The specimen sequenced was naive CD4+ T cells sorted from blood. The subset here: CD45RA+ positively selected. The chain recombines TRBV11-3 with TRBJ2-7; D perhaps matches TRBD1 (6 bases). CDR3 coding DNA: TGTGCCAGCAGCTATGGACAGCCCTACGAGCAGTACTTC. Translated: CASSYGQPYEQYF. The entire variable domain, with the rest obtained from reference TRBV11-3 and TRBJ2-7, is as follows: EAGVVQSPRYKIIEKKQPVAFWCNPISGHNTLYWYLQNLGQGPELLIRYENEEAVDDSQLPKDRFSAERLKGVDSTLKIQPAELGDSAVYLCASSYGQPYEQYFGPGTRLTVT.